This is a list of T cell receptor beta chains from one sample in a study of T cells after yellow fever vaccination. TCRdb re-derived calls from the 5' RACE reads in MiXCR, one entry per CDR3 protein. Counted here are 600,000 to 750,000 distinct CDR3 sequences, approximately 13% occurring once; the ten biggest clones make up under 15%. The material sequenced was PBMCs, taken on the day of the yellow fever booster vaccination. These receptors all stem from a young man who received the YFV17D yellow fever vaccine. The CDR3 runs from the conserved cysteine through the conserved F or W. The order of the fields is V gene, J gene, D gene, CDR3 protein. The D gene is left open where the match is weak.

V: TRBV5-1
J: TRBJ1-6
D: -
CDR3: CASSRQGQQSPLHF

V: TRBV29-1
J: TRBJ2-1
D: TRBD1
CDR3: CSAKDRGPFTEQFF

V: TRBV30
J: TRBJ2-1
D: -
CDR3: CAWSHPRSAATNEQFF

V: TRBV5-1
J: TRBJ1-1
D: TRBD1
CDR3: CASSPPGQGDTEAFF

V: TRBV5-1
J: TRBJ2-1
D: TRBD2
CDR3: CASSLEGTSGNPYNEQFF

V: TRBV7-2
J: TRBJ1-5
D: -
CDR3: CASSLVAQGHQPQHF

V: TRBV7-2
J: TRBJ2-7
D: TRBD2
CDR3: CASSPVAGGRDEQYF

V: TRBV28
J: TRBJ2-3
D: -
CDR3: CASRPGTNTDTQYF

V: TRBV27
J: TRBJ2-7
D: TRBD1
CDR3: CASSSIGTGIYEQYF

V: TRBV6-2/TRBV6-3
J: TRBJ2-1
D: TRBD2
CDR3: CASGLRREAEF

V: TRBV6-2/TRBV6-3
J: TRBJ2-5
D: TRBD2
CDR3: CASIPTSSGVNQETQYF

V: TRBV10-3
J: TRBJ2-1
D: -
CDR3: CAISEGSGSINEQFF

V: TRBV12-3/TRBV12-4
J: TRBJ1-1
D: -
CDR3: CASSLRTGNTEAFF

V: TRBV6-2/TRBV6-3
J: TRBJ2-7
D: -
CDR3: CASSYPNRVSYEQYF

V: TRBV7-2
J: TRBJ2-7
D: -
CDR3: CASSSLSVEYEQYF

V: TRBV29-1
J: TRBJ1-3
D: -
CDR3: CSASGGSINTIYF

V: TRBV11-2
J: TRBJ2-7
D: -
CDR3: CASSPEGQSGYEQYF

V: TRBV20-1
J: TRBJ1-1
D: -
CDR3: CSARAWFATEAFF

V: TRBV7-9
J: TRBJ2-7
D: -
CDR3: CASSPPLRREDSYEQYF

V: TRBV6-1
J: TRBJ2-1
D: TRBD2
CDR3: CSSSETGLAYNEQFF